What follows are 22 T cell receptor beta chains derived from one specimen sequenced in a study of blood T cell repertoires in COVID-19. Sequencing was performed with immunoSEQ multiplex PCR; in TCRdb, only in-frame clones are kept and a portion is missing. This table has about 160,000 clones, around 80% appearing once. Sample: peripheral blood. These receptors were taken from an elderly woman with acute or convalescent COVID-19.

The chain joins TRBV6-2 or TRBV6-3 to TRBJ2-1; TRBD2 aligns across 7 bases. Germline CDR1 reads MNHEY; CDR2 reads SVGEGT. The CDR3 is made up of 15 amino acids. The V segment lost 1 base and the J segment 4 bases; nucleotides outside the gene matches: 4. Here the CDR3 reads CASSYLSGDYNEQFF. CDR3 sequence (DNA): TGTGCCAGCAGTTACTTGAGCGGGGATTACAATGAGCAGTTCTTC.

V usage is TRBV25-1 and J usage is TRBJ1-6; no definite D call. V was cut by 8 bases and J by 5 bases, with 13 bases left in between. The length of the CDR3 is 14 residues. Germline V gene data show CDR1 as MGHDK and CDR2 as SYGVNS. The CDR3 coding sequence is TGTGCCAGCGCAAAGGGAGATAATAATTCACCCCTCCACTTT. This encodes CASAKGDNNSPLHF.

The V call is TRBV6-5, the J call TRBJ1-3; D is undetermined. The germline V and J ends were trimmed by 5 bases and 1 base, with 9 bases remaining between them. Germline loops: CDR1 MNHEY, CDR2 SVGAGI. There are 14 residues in the CDR3. The CDR3 loop is CASSRPGSGNTIYF. The CDR3 coding sequence is TGTGCCAGCAGTCGACCGGGGTCTGGAAACACCATATATTTT.

Regarding this clone: Other nucleotide sequences from this sample produce the same CDR3. The chain joins TRBV5-1 to TRBJ1-1; 9 bases align to TRBD1. The CDR3 covers 15 residues. The V gene's germline CDR1 is SGHRS and CDR2 YFSETQ. The V gene end was trimmed by 4 bases and the J gene end by 1 base; junction bases not matched to a gene: 5. As DNA, the CDR3 is TGCGCCAGCAGCCCCGGGACAGGGAGGAACACTGAAGCTTTCTTT. It is translated as CASSPGTGRNTEAFF.

This sequence joins TRBV3-1 (or the pseudogene TRBV3-2) and TRBJ2-7; tentatively, D is TRBD1 (6 bases). CDR1 is LGHDT and CDR2 is YNNKEL in the germline V gene (reference sequence). V was pared by 3 bases and J by 2 bases, with 11 bases between. The CDR3 is 14 residues long. As DNA, the CDR3 is TGTGCCAGCAGCCATTGGGACAATGCCTACGAGCAGTACTTC. Its translation: CASSHWDNAYEQYF.

This clone occurred once. In DNA form, the CDR3 reads TGTGCCAGCAGCCGATTCGGACTAGCGGGAGGGGAGCAGTACTTC. Translated: CASSRFGLAGGEQYF. This chain links TRBV3-1 (or the pseudogene TRBV3-2) with TRBJ2-7; the match to TRBD2 covers 15 bases. There are 15 residues in the CDR3. With V trimmed by 4 bases and J by 7 bases, 5 bases remained unmatched. CDR1 LGHDT and CDR2 YNNKEL come from the germline V gene (reference sequence).

DNA of the CDR3: TGTGCCAGCAGCTTGGCATACGGGGATCCCTCCTACAATGAGCAGTTCTTC. This translates into CASSLAYGDPSYNEQFF. This rearrangement joins TRBV5-5 to TRBJ2-1; D is perhaps TRBD2 (5 bases). Per germline, CDR1 SGHKS and CDR2 YYEKEE (reference sequence). The CDR3 has 17 residues. Trimming took off 0 bases at V and 0 bases at J, with 13 bases between the two ends.

This clone was detected only once. The chain has TRBV5-1 and TRBJ1-6; the match to TRBD1 covers 10 bases. This CDR3 has 16 amino acids. Germline CDR1 SGHRS, CDR2 YFSETQ. After removal of 0 bases from V and 4 bases from J, the junction contained 1 base not matched to a gene. CDR3: CASSLGQGAYNSPLHF. CDR3 DNA: TGCGCCAGCAGCTTGGGACAGGGGGCGTATAATTCACCCCTCCACTTT.

The rearrangement links TRBV11-3 to TRBJ2-5; 14 bases match TRBD2. The germline CDR1 and CDR2 sequences are SGHNT and YENEEA. The CDR3 is 16 amino acids. J was trimmed by 2 bases and V by 4 bases; bases with no gene match: 3. CDR3 in amino acids: CASSSGLAGVQETQYF. The CDR3 DNA follows: TGTGCCAGCAGCTCGGGACTAGCGGGAGTACAAGAGACCCAGTACTTC.

This chain links TRBV5-1 with TRBJ1-1; D is unclear. V gave up 0 bases and J gave up 8 bases, with 8 bases separating them. This CDR3 spans 12 amino acids. Germline V gives CDR1 SGHRS, CDR2 YFSETQ. This chain's CDR3 is CASSLDAVEAFF. The CDR3 region has the DNA TGCGCCAGCAGCTTGGATGCGGTGGAAGCTTTCTTT.

This clone was recorded a few times. The chain employs TRBV5-5 and TRBJ2-7; 9 bases align to TRBD1. The junction had 7 bases not matched to a gene; V was cut back by 4 bases and J by 5 bases. CDR3 size: 14 residues. Germline V CDR1 and CDR2: SGHKS, YYEKEE (reference sequence). CDR3 amino acids: CASSAGTGKNEQYF. In DNA form, the CDR3 reads TGTGCCAGCAGCGCCGGGACAGGGAAGAACGAGCAGTACTTC.

This clone was observed a handful of times. The sample holds other DNA sequences that translate to the same CDR3. The rearrangement links TRBV10-2 to TRBJ2-7, with 7 bases lining up with TRBD1. The junction had 3 bases not matched to a gene; V was cut back by 4 bases and J by 3 bases. Germline V gene lookup returns CDR1 WSHSY and CDR2 SAAADI. The CDR3 extends over 13 amino acids. Here the CDR3 reads CASSGTGGYEQYF. CDR3 in DNA: TGCGCCAGCAGTGGGACAGGTGGCTACGAGCAGTACTTC.

This chain uses TRBV7-8 with TRBJ2-4; tentative D call: TRBD1 (6 bases). With 0 bases removed from V and 6 bases from J, the gap between germline ends came to 15 bases. The length of the CDR3 is 16 residues. Germline V gene sequence: CDR1 SGHVS, CDR2 FQNEAQ. CDR3 region: CASSLALGQGINIQYF. The CDR3 DNA reads as TGTGCCAGCAGCTTAGCGCTAGGGCAGGGGATAAACATTCAGTACTTC.

The V and J genes are TRBV6-5 and TRBJ2-3; no definite D call. Looked up from germline, CDR1 is MNHEY and CDR2 is SVGAGI. V lost 8 bases to trimming and J lost 2 bases, with 8 bases between them. CDR3 length: 12 residues. The CDR3 DNA is TGTGCCAGCGGGCAGGTCACAGATACGCAGTATTTT. Encoded protein: CASGQVTDTQYF.

CDR3 residues: CASSQAEGLYNEQFF. The CDR3 coding sequence is TGCGCCAGCAGCCAAGCGGAAGGACTTTACAATGAGCAGTTCTTC. The genes are TRBV4-3 and TRBJ2-1; D is possibly TRBD2 (5 bases). From germline, CDR1 is LGHNA and CDR2 YSLEER. Trimming took 1 base from V and 4 from J, leaving 11 bases between them. The CDR3 sequence is 15 residues long.

The rearrangement links TRBV24-1 to TRBJ2-5, with D perhaps matching TRBD1 (6 bases). CDR1 is KGHDR, CDR2 SFDVKD, per germline. Trimming pared 5 bases from V and 5 bases from J, leaving 8 bases between. The CDR3 loop spans 12 amino acids. The DNA of the CDR3 is TGTGCCACCAGTGCAGGGGAGGAGACCCAGTACTTC. It yields the protein CATSAGEETQYF.

This rearrangement joins TRBV18 to TRBJ2-6; 7 bases align to TRBD2. The junction had 9 bases not matched to a gene; V was cut back by 3 bases and J by 4 bases. The length of the CDR3 is 17 residues. The V gene's germline CDR1 is KGHSH and CDR2 LQKENI. CDR3 residues: CASSPGRGRTGANVLTF. CDR3 nucleotide sequence: TGTGCCAGCTCACCTGGGAGGGGAAGGACAGGGGCCAACGTCCTGACTTTC. The variable domain in full, with the rest retrieved from reference TRBV18 and TRBJ2-6, is NAGVMQNPRHLVRRRGQEARLRCSPMKGHSHVYWYRQLPEEGLKFMVYLQKENIIDESGMPKERFSAEFPKEGPSILRIQQVVRGDSAAYFCASSPGRGRTGANVLTFGAGSRLTVL.

This clone was seen a handful of times. CDR3 DNA: TGTGCCATCAGGGATGAGACTAGCGCTACCTACGAGCAGTACTTC. It yields the protein CAIRDETSATYEQYF. The rearrangement joins TRBV10-3 to TRBJ2-7, with 8 bases matching TRBD2. The CDR3 is 15 residues long. V trimming: 6 bases; J trimming: 2 bases; junction bases outside the gene matches: 9. Germline V gene sequence: CDR1 ENHRY, CDR2 SYGVKD.

This chain connects TRBV19 to TRBJ2-1; 8 nucleotides line up with TRBD2. Germline lookup yields CDR1 LNHDA and CDR2 SQIVND (reference sequence). The CDR3 is 15 residues long. V was pared by 5 bases and J by 1 base, with 4 bases of the junction left unmatched. As DNA, the CDR3 is TGTGCCAGTAGTGATAGCGGGGCTTCCTACAATGAGCAGTTCTTC. Translated: CASSDSGASYNEQFF.

The CDR3 sequence: CASSFLAGTNEQFF. CDR3 nucleotides: TGTGCCAGCAGTTTCCTAGCGGGGACCAATGAGCAGTTCTTC. The chain joins TRBV27 to TRBJ2-1; 9 nucleotides line up with TRBD2. CDR3 length: 14 amino acids. V trimming: 3 bases; J trimming: 6 bases; junction bases outside the gene matches: 3. The germline V gene has CDR1 MNHEY and CDR2 SMNVEV (reference sequence).

The chain combines TRBV19 with TRBJ1-4; D gene ambiguous. Trimming shortened V by 9 bases and J by 7 bases, and 18 bases separated the two germline ends. Germline V gene sequence: CDR1 LNHDA, CDR2 SQIVND (reference sequence). This CDR3 has 14 amino acids. Here the CDR3 DNA reads TGTGCCAGCCAGGTGTCTATGCGTTTTGAAAAACTGTTTTTT. Encoded protein: CASQVSMRFEKLFF.

The V and J genes are TRBV3-1 (or the pseudogene TRBV3-2) and TRBJ2-3, with TRBD1 matching over 9 bases. Looked up from germline, CDR1 is LGHDT and CDR2 is YNNKEL (reference sequence). Trimming removed 3 bases from V and 0 bases from J; junction bases left unmatched: 7. This CDR3 contains 17 residues. CDR3 DNA sequence: TGTGCCAGCAGCCATTCCGGGACAGGGTGGAGCACAGATACGCAGTATTTT. It yields the protein CASSHSGTGWSTDTQYF.